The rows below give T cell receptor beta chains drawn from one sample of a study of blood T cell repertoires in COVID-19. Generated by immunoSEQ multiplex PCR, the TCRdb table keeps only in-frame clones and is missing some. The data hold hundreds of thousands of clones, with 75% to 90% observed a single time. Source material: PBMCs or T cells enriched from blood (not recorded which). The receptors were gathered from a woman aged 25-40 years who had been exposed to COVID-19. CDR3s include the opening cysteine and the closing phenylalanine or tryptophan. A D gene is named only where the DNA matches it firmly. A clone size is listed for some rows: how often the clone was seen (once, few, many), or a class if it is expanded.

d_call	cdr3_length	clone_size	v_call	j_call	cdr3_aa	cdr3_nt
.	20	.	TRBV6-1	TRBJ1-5	CASSEAYRERDVRSNQPQHF	TGTGCCAGCAGTGAAGCCTACCGGGAGCGCGACGTTCGGAGCAATCAGCCCCAGCATTTT
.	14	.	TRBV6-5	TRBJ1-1	CASHRENSNTEAFF	TGTGCCAGCCACAGGGAAAACTCGAACACTGAAGCTTTCTTT
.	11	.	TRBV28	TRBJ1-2	CASSSLYGYTF	TGTGCCAGCAGTTCCCTCTATGGCTACACCTTC
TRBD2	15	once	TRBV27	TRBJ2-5	CASSLLTSGQETQYF	TGTGCCAGCAGTTTGTTGACTAGCGGACAAGAGACCCAGTACTTC
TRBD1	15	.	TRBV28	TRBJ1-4	CASSLGPGGREKLFF	TGTGCCAGCAGTTTGGGTCCAGGGGGCAGGGAAAAACTGTTTTTT
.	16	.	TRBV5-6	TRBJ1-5	CASSLAGQGSNQPQHF	TGTGCCAGCAGCTTGGCCGGGCAGGGAAGCAATCAGCCCCAGCATTTT
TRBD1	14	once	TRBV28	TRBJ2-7	CASSSGTASYEQYF	TGTGCCAGCAGTTCCGGGACAGCGTCCTACGAGCAGTACTTC
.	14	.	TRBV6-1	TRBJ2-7	CASSEAQGGYEQYF	TGTGCCAGCAGTGAAGCCCAGGGTGGGTACGAGCAGTACTTC
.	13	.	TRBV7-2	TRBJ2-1	CASSLGQNNEQFF	TGTGCCAGCAGCCTTGGACAGAACAATGAGCAGTTCTTC
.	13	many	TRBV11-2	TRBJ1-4	CASGRGSLEKLFF	TGTGCCAGCGGCAGAGGGTCCTTGGAAAAACTGTTTTTT
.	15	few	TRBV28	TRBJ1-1	CASSPGRGPKLEAFF	TGTGCCAGCAGCCCAGGGCGGGGGCCCAAACTTGAAGCTTTCTTT
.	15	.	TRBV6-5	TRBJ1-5	CASRLTGYSNQPQHF	TGTGCCAGCAGATTGACAGGTTATAGCAATCAGCCCCAGCATTTT
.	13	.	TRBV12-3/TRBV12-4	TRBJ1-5	CASSLGGEQPQHF	TGTGCCAGCAGTTTAGGGGGCGAGCAGCCCCAGCATTTT
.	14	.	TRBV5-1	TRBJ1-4	CASSWRGLDEKLFF	TGCGCCAGCAGCTGGCGGGGTCTGGATGAAAAACTGTTTTTT
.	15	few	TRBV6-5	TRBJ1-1	CASTNGRGRNTEAFF	TGTGCCAGCACAAACGGGCGGGGGAGGAACACTGAAGCTTTCTTT
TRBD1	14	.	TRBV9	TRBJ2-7	CASSVLQGAQEQYF	TGTGCCAGCAGCGTCTTACAGGGGGCCCAGGAGCAGTACTTC
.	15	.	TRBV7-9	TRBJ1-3	CASSLVPGKGNTIYF	TGTGCCAGCAGCTTAGTACCCGGGAAGGGAAACACCATATATTTT
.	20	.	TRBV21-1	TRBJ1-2	CASSKAAPDRYYFSNYGYTF	TGTGCCAGCAGCAAAGCCGCGCCCGACAGATACTATTTCTCTAACTATGGCTACACCTTC
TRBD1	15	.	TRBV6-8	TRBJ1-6	CASRGQGLYNSPLHF	TGTGCCAGTCGCGGACAGGGTTTATATAATTCACCCCTCCACTTT
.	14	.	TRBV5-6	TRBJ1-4	CASSLGGREEKLFF	TGTGCCAGCAGCTTGGGGGGGCGCGAAGAAAAACTGTTTTTT
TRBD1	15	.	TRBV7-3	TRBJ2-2	CASRAGTANTGELFF	TGTGCCAGCCGTGCCGGGACAGCAAACACCGGGGAGCTGTTTTTT
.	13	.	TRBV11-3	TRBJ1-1	CASSLNRGTEAFF	TGTGCCAGCAGCCTGAACCGGGGCACTGAAGCTTTCTTT
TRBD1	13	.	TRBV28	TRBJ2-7	CASTTGATYEQYF	TGTGCCAGCACTACAGGGGCTACCTACGAGCAGTACTTC
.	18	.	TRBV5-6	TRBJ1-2	CASSLGQTWTPLNYGYTF	TGTGCCAGCAGCTTGGGACAGACCTGGACACCCTTAAACTATGGCTACACCTTC
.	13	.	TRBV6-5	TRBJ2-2	CASVGPDTGELFF	TGTGCCAGTGTGGGGCCCGACACCGGGGAGCTGTTTTTT
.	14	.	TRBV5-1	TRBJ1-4	CASRTGAANEKLFF	TGCGCCAGCAGGACAGGTGCCGCTAATGAAAAACTGTTTTTT
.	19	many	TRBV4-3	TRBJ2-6	CASSQDSVSFLSGANVLTF	TGCGCCAGCAGCCAAGACTCGGTTAGTTTCCTCTCTGGGGCCAACGTCCTGACTTTC
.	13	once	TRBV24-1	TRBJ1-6	CATSERENSPLHF	TGTGCCACCAGTGAGCGGGAAAATTCACCCCTCCACTTT
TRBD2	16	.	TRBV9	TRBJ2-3	CASSVVTSGGTDTQYF	TGTGCCAGCAGCGTAGTAACTAGCGGGGGTACAGATACGCAGTATTTT
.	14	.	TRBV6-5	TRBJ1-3	CASRSREAGNTIYF	TGTGCCAGCAGGTCCAGGGAGGCTGGAAACACCATATATTTT
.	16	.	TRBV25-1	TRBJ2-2	CASTGTGRAGAGELFF	TGTGCCAGCACCGGGACAGGGAGAGCGGGGGCCGGGGAGCTGTTTTTT
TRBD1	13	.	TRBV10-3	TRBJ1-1	CAIRRQGADEAFF	TGTGCCATCCGGCGACAGGGGGCGGATGAAGCTTTCTTT
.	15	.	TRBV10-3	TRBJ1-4	CAISDSGVTNEKLFF	TGTGCCATCAGCGACTCAGGGGTAACTAATGAAAAACTGTTTTTT
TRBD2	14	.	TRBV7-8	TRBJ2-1	CASSNSGSYNEQFF	TGTGCCAGCAGCAATAGCGGGTCCTACAATGAGCAGTTCTTC
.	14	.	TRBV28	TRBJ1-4	CASSFGATNEKLFF	TGTGCCAGCAGTTTCGGGGCAACTAATGAAAAACTGTTTTTT
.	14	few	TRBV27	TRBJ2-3	CASSLPGSTDTQYF	TGTGCCAGCAGTTTACCCGGGAGCACAGATACGCAGTATTTT
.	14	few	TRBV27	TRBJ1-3	CASPLGGVGNTIYF	TGTGCCAGCCCTCTGGGAGGGGTAGGAAACACCATATATTTT
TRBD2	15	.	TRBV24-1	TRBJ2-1	CATSDSAGGYNEQFF	TGTGCCACCAGTGATTCAGCGGGAGGATACAATGAGCAGTTCTTC
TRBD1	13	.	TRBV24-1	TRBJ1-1	CATRGQAGTEAFF	TGTGCCACCAGGGGACAGGCTGGCACTGAAGCTTTCTTT
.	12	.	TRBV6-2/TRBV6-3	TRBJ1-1	CASSPLNTEAFF	TGTGCCAGCAGCCCCTTGAACACTGAAGCTTTCTTT
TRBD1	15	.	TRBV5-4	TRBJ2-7	CASSFTGGGGYEQYF	TGTGCCAGCAGCTTCACAGGGGGAGGAGGCTACGAGCAGTACTTC
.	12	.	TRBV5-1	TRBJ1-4	CASRQEDEKLFF	TGCGCCAGCCGACAGGAAGATGAAAAACTGTTTTTT
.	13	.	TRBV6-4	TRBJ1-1	CASSDSLNTEAFF	TGTGCCAGCAGTGACAGCTTGAACACTGAAGCTTTCTTT
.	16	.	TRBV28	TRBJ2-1	CASSSGQPSSYNEQFF	TGTGCCAGCAGTTCGGGACAACCGAGCTCCTACAATGAGCAGTTCTTC
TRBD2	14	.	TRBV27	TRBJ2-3	CASSLLAGPDTQYF	TGTGCCAGCAGTTTACTAGCGGGGCCAGATACGCAGTATTTT
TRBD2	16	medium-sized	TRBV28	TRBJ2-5	CASSFTLTSGQETQYF	TGTGCCAGCAGCTTTACTCTGACTAGCGGACAAGAGACCCAGTACTTC